Below, 28 T cell receptor beta chains from the same sample are listed, as sequenced in a study of blood T cell repertoires in COVID-19. Clones were sequenced by immunoSEQ multiplex PCR, and TCRdb holds only the in-frame ones, with some missing. The sample includes roughly 250,000 clones, around 85% seen only once; the top ten take 0.87%. Sequencing input: peripheral blood. These receptors came from a human donor with COVID-19, enrolled during active disease. The donor label of this sample is uncertain.

The CDR3 region is CASSTGKGQYF. The CDR3 nucleotides read TGTGCCAGTTCTACAGGGAAGGGCCAGTACTTC. The rearrangement uses TRBV19 and TRBJ2-5; possibly TRBD1 for D (6 bases). Trimming removed 8 bases at V and 10 bases at J, with 14 bases between. Germline values: CDR1 LNHDA, CDR2 SQIVND (reference sequence). The CDR3 totals 11 residues.

CDR3 nucleotides: TGTGCCAGCAAAAGCGGGAGCACCTACAATGAGCAGTTCTTC. This sequence encodes CASKSGSTYNEQFF. The chain combines TRBV6-5 with TRBJ2-1, with 8 bases identical to TRBD2. The CDR3 extends over 14 amino acids. From germline, CDR1 is MNHEY and CDR2 SVGAGI. The V and J ends lost 7 bases and 2 bases, in that order; junction bases with no gene match: 4.

J is TRBJ1-4 and V is TRBV30; D uncertain. The CDR3 is 15 amino acids. Deletions cut 3 bases from V and 8 bases from J, with 19 bases between. The germline gives CDR1 GTSNPN, CDR2 SVGIG (reference sequence). CDR3 nucleotide sequence: TGTGCCTGGAGGGCCCCGACCCGGAGCAAGGAAAAACTGTTTTTT. Translation: CAWRAPTRSKEKLFF.

This clone has just a few counts. The chain uses TRBV27 and TRBJ1-6, with 10 bases matching TRBD1. V shed 4 bases and J 0 bases; nucleotides not matched to a gene: 6. Germline CDR1 MNHEY, CDR2 SMNVEV (reference sequence). This CDR3 region has 18 residues. The CDR3 here is CASSSGQGMSSYNSPLHF. The CDR3 DNA sequence: TGTGCCAGCAGTTCGGGACAGGGGATGAGCTCCTATAATTCACCCCTCCACTTT.

J is TRBJ2-7 and V is TRBV5-8; D may be TRBD1 (6 bases). Germline CDR1 SGHTS, CDR2 YDEGEE. The CDR3 length is 13 residues. The V gene lost 1 base and the J gene lost 7 bases, with 12 bases spanning the gap. CDR3 bases: TGTGCCAGCAGCTTGTACAGGGTAGGTGAGCAGTACTTC. This translates into CASSLYRVGEQYF.

The sample holds a few counts of this clone. The rearrangement joins TRBV6-2 or TRBV6-3 to TRBJ1-2, with 7 bases lining up with TRBD1. CDR1 MNHEY and CDR2 SVGEGT come from the germline V gene. The J segment lost 6 bases and the V segment lost 2 bases, leaving 9 bases of the junction unmatched. The CDR3 has 15 amino acids. CDR3 nucleotide sequence: TGTGCCAGCAGTTACCGGACAGGTCAAAGTAATGGCTACACCTTC. Amino acids: CASSYRTGQSNGYTF.

This chain connects TRBV27 to TRBJ1-1; TRBD1 aligns across 11 bases. Looked up from germline, CDR1 is MNHEY and CDR2 is SMNVEV (reference sequence). Trimming cost V 4 bases and J 4 bases; bases outside gene matches: 14. CDR3 length: 18 amino acids. DNA for the CDR3: TGTGCCAGCAGTTCGATATGGGGGACAGGGGGTTATGTCACTGAAGCTTTCTTT. This gives the protein CASSSIWGTGGYVTEAFF.

The chain carries TRBV18 and TRBJ2-1, with no clear D. The CDR3 runs 14 residues. With 3 bases removed from V and 7 bases from J, the gap between germline ends came to 13 bases. Germline CDR1 and CDR2: KGHSH and LQKENI. The DNA of the CDR3 is TGTGCCAGCTCACCGATAAATCTTCGGAATGAGCAGTTCTTC. Amino acids: CASSPINLRNEQFF.

The chain links TRBV11-2 to TRBJ1-1, with 8 bases fitting TRBD1. The junction had 7 bases not matched to a gene; V was cut back by 3 bases and J by 4 bases. CDR1 and CDR2 (germline): SGHAT, FQNNGV. CDR3 length: 15 amino acids. CDR3 amino acids: CASSFLQGESTEAFF. The CDR3 DNA reads TGTGCCAGCAGCTTCCTACAGGGGGAGAGCACTGAAGCTTTCTTT.

J is TRBJ2-3 and V is TRBV13; 7 nucleotides match TRBD2. The CDR3 covers 17 residues. After removal of 3 bases from V and 5 bases from J, the junction contained 14 bases not matched to a gene. The germline gives CDR1 PRHDT, CDR2 FYEKMQ (reference sequence). The CDR3 DNA reads as TGTGCCAGCAGCTTCTACGTAACTAGCGCCCCAGGAGATACGCAGTATTTT. Translating gives CASSFYVTSAPGDTQYF.

This clone was counted once. The V gene is TRBV7-2, the J gene TRBJ1-2, with D possibly TRBD1 on 5 matching bases. There are 14 residues in the CDR3. The germline V gene encodes CDR1 SGHTA and CDR2 FQGNSA. V lost 5 bases and J 7 bases, leaving 17 bases between the germline ends. The CDR3, as DNA: TGTGCCAGCAGCCGCCCAGGGAGGAACGCTGGCTACACCTTC. It specifies CASSRPGRNAGYTF.

This CDR3 is CAISEWSGGINEQFF. CDR3 nucleotides: TGTGCCATCAGTGAATGGAGCGGGGGAATCAATGAGCAGTTCTTC. This chain uses TRBV10-3 with TRBJ2-1, with 8 bases that match TRBD2. This CDR3 has 15 residues. The germline V gene encodes CDR1 ENHRY and CDR2 SYGVKD. V shed 3 bases, J shed 6 bases, and the junction held 7 bases outside the gene matches.

This chain joins TRBV2 and TRBJ2-5; 7 bases agree with TRBD2. Germline loops: CDR1 SNHLY, CDR2 FYNNEI. The length of the CDR3 is 12 residues. The trim removed 11 bases at V and 5 bases at J, leaving 8 bases unmatched. CDR3 nucleotides: TGTGCCGCCCGACTAGCTGGCGAGACCCAGTACTTC. Translated: CAARLAGETQYF.

This clone has a single count. This rearrangement joins TRBV18 to TRBJ1-1; 8 positions match TRBD1. This CDR3 has 16 amino acids. The trim removed 0 bases at V and 3 bases at J, leaving 6 bases unmatched. CDR1 and CDR2 from the germline V gene are KGHSH and LQKENI. The CDR3, as DNA: TGTGCCAGCTCACCACCTACAGGGGGAATCTACACTGAAGCTTTCTTT. It codes for CASSPPTGGIYTEAFF.

The chain links TRBV11-2 to TRBJ1-2, with TRBD1 matching over 9 bases. Germline lookup yields CDR1 SGHAT and CDR2 FQNNGV. Trimming took 5 bases from V and 3 from J; bases not matched to a gene: 7. The CDR3 runs to 15 residues. In nucleotides, the CDR3 is TGTGCCAGCAGCCCGGACAGGGGCAGTTACTATGGCTACACCTTC. It codes for CASSPDRGSYYGYTF.

The V and J genes are TRBV29-1 and TRBJ1-3; perhaps TRBD1 as D (6 bases). Germline V gene lookup returns CDR1 SQVTM and CDR2 ANQGSEA. The V end lost 7 bases, the J end lost 0 bases, and 10 bases lay between the germline ends. There are 13 residues in the CDR3. The CDR3 nucleotides are TGCAGCGCTCAACAGGGCTCTGGAAACACCATATATTTT. This gives the protein CSAQQGSGNTIYF.

The chain recombines TRBV10-3 with TRBJ2-7, with 10 bases matching TRBD1. Germline-derived CDR1 and CDR2 are ENHRY and SYGVKD. There are 16 residues in the CDR3. The J segment lost 4 bases and the V segment lost 0 bases, leaving 6 bases of the junction unmatched. The CDR3 here is CAISESGDRGGYEQYF. The CDR3 DNA reads TGTGCCATCAGTGAGTCTGGGGACAGGGGAGGGTACGAGCAGTACTTC.

This clone came up once. The chain carries TRBV27 and TRBJ2-1, with TRBD2 as a possible D gene (5 bases). Between the trimmed V and J ends, which lost 5 bases and 5 bases, there was a span of 10 bases. This CDR3 spans 13 amino acids. Germline loops: CDR1 MNHEY, CDR2 SMNVEV (reference sequence). In DNA form, the CDR3 reads TGTGCCAGCAGTCTTATCGGGGACAATGAGCAGTTCTTC. This sequence encodes CASSLIGDNEQFF.

The V gene is TRBV11-2, the J gene TRBJ1-5; D is uncertain. V was trimmed by 0 bases and J by 7 bases, leaving 13 bases between them. The CDR3 has 15 residues. Germline CDR1 is SGHAT and CDR2 is FQNNGV. The DNA of the CDR3 is TGTGCCAGCAGCTTAGACGTCGGGGAAAACCAGCCCCAGCATTTT. Its translation is CASSLDVGENQPQHF.

The chain combines TRBV19 with TRBJ1-6; D may be TRBD1 (6 bases). CDR3 length equals 15 residues. The V end was cut by 5 bases, the J end by 7 bases, with 15 bases between. Germline CDR1 is LNHDA and CDR2 is SQIVND (reference sequence). The CDR3 DNA sequence: TGTGCCAGTAGTGAGTCAGGGGATGGAAATTCACCCCTCCACTTT. It specifies CASSESGDGNSPLHF.

This chain uses TRBV5-6 with TRBJ1-6; a possible D gene is TRBD1 (6 bases). The CDR3 is 14 residues long. The V and J ends lost 4 bases and 8 bases respectively, with 13 bases between them. Germline V gene sequence: CDR1 SGHDT, CDR2 YYEEEE. The DNA for the CDR3 is TGTGCCAGCAGCCGAGGACAGCTTGATTCACCCCTCCACTTT. Translating it yields CASSRGQLDSPLHF.

This chain connects TRBV19 to TRBJ1-1; D is possibly TRBD1 (6 bases). Germline V gene data show CDR1 as LNHDA and CDR2 as SQIVND (reference sequence). V was pared by 5 bases and J by 3 bases, with 13 bases between. This CDR3 has 14 amino acids. The CDR3 spells CASSARQEHTEAFF. The CDR3 DNA reads TGTGCCAGTAGTGCTCGACAGGAGCACACTGAAGCTTTCTTT.

The rearrangement uses TRBV28 and TRBJ1-4, with D tentatively TRBD1 (5 bases). The CDR3 contains 15 residues. The V end was cut by 2 bases, the J end by 11 bases, with 18 bases between. The V gene's germline CDR1 is MDHEN and CDR2 SYDVKM. The CDR3: CASSLAGQGGTKLFF. For the CDR3, the DNA is TGTGCCAGCAGTTTAGCTGGGCAGGGAGGGACTAAACTGTTTTTT.

This sequence joins TRBV18 and TRBJ1-2, with 7 bases lining up with TRBD1. Losses at the gene ends were 3 bases for V and 8 bases for J; bases not matched to a gene: 9. The CDR3 contains 14 residues. Germline CDR1 and CDR2: KGHSH and LQKENI. CDR3 protein: CASSPSTGENGYTF. The CDR3, as DNA: TGTGCCAGCTCACCTTCCACAGGGGAGAACGGCTACACCTTC.

This clone was seen a single time. The rearrangement links TRBV10-3 to TRBJ2-1; 13 nucleotides match TRBD2. The CDR3 totals 14 residues. With V trimmed by 6 bases and J by 4 bases, 0 bases remained unmatched. CDR1 and CDR2 from the germline V gene are ENHRY and SYGVKD. CDR3 in amino acids: CAIRLAGGYNEQFF. The CDR3, as DNA: TGTGCCATCAGACTAGCGGGAGGGTACAATGAGCAGTTCTTC.

This clone occurred once. This chain links TRBV7-2 with TRBJ2-2; TRBD1 agrees at 8 bases. The germline V gene encodes CDR1 SGHTA and CDR2 FQGNSA. This CDR3 spans 16 amino acids. V lost 5 bases and J lost 5; bases outside the gene matches: 10. CDR3 residues: CASSRQGQLKTGELFF. CDR3 sequence (DNA): TGTGCCAGCAGCAGACAGGGGCAGTTGAAGACCGGGGAGCTGTTTTTT.

On this clone: At the DNA level, this CDR3 is encoded by other sequences in the same sample as well. The chain employs TRBV28 and TRBJ1-3, with 7 bases matching TRBD1. CDR3 size: 14 residues. V gave up 5 bases and J gave up 0 bases; unmatched junction bases: 1. CDR1 and CDR2 from the germline V gene are MDHEN and SYDVKM. The CDR3 sequence is CASSPGGSGNTIYF. DNA of the CDR3: TGTGCCAGCAGTCCAGGGGGCTCTGGAAACACCATATATTTT.

In its sample, this clone was seen once. The genes are TRBV10-2 and TRBJ1-1, with D perhaps TRBD1 (5 bases). The CDR3 has 17 residues. Germline V gene sequence: CDR1 WSHSY, CDR2 SAAADI. Trimming shortened V by 0 bases and J by 1 base, and 15 bases separated the two germline ends. CDR3 protein: CASSESIGGAPNTEAFF. The CDR3 bases are TGCGCCAGCAGTGAGTCCATAGGCGGGGCCCCGAACACTGAAGCTTTCTTT.